One and the same sample provided the 18 T cell receptor beta chains below, sequenced in a study of T cells in narcolepsy. The assay was immunoSEQ multiplex PCR, and TCRdb's table has in-frame clones only and misses some. The data show about 22,000 clones, approximately 80% seen once. Specimen: memory (CD45RA-) CD4+ T cells from blood. These receptors all come from a human donor in good health.

The chain employs TRBV2 and TRBJ1-2; D gene uncertain. The V and J ends lost 7 bases and 7 bases respectively, with 10 bases between them. The CDR3 length is 11 residues. The germline gives CDR1 SNHLY, CDR2 FYNNEI. The CDR3 loop reads CASTLARGYTF. CDR3 coding DNA: TGTGCCAGCACCTTGGCTCGTGGCTACACCTTC. The variable domain in full, with the rest retrieved from reference TRBV2 and TRBJ1-2, is EPEVTQTPSHQVTQMGQEVILRCVPISNHLYFYWYRQILGQKVEFLVSFYNNEISEKSEIFDDQFSVERPDGSNFTLKIRSTKLEDSAMYFCASTLARGYTFGSGTRLTVV.

The chain's CDR3 is CASIRDPNTEAFF. The CDR3 DNA reads TGTGCCAGCATACGGGACCCGAACACTGAAGCTTTCTTT. The chain employs TRBV6-1 and TRBJ1-1; a weak D match, TRBD1 (5 bases). CDR1 and CDR2 (germline): MNHNS, SASEGT. V lost 7 bases, J lost 1 base, and 10 bases lay in between. CDR3 length equals 13 residues.

The chain uses TRBV11-3 and TRBJ2-5; 7 nucleotides align to TRBD2. The CDR3 covers 15 residues. Germline values: CDR1 SGHNT, CDR2 YENEEA. V trimming: 1 base; J trimming: 5 bases; junction bases outside the gene matches: 7. In DNA, the CDR3 is TGTGCCAGCAGCTTAGGCTACGGGGGAGGGGAGACCCAGTACTTC. Its translation is CASSLGYGGGETQYF.

The rearrangement joins TRBV6-5 to TRBJ1-3; unclear D gene. CDR3 length equals 13 residues. Germline CDR1 MNHEY, CDR2 SVGAGI. Trimming removed 5 bases from V and 3 bases from J, with 8 bases in between. CDR3: CASSLVHGNTIYF. DNA for the CDR3: TGTGCCAGCAGTCTCGTCCATGGAAACACCATATATTTT.

This rearrangement joins TRBV11-3 to TRBJ2-3; possibly TRBD1 or TRBD2 for D (5 bases each). The CDR3 is 17 amino acids. Germline values: CDR1 SGHNT, CDR2 YENEEA. Trimming took 5 bases from V and 9 from J, leaving 27 bases between them. Written as DNA, the CDR3 is TGTGCCAGCAGCCCCGGGGACCCACAGTCGGAAGAGTGGACGCAGTATTTT. Protein: CASSPGDPQSEEWTQYF.

A few counts support this clone. The chain couples TRBV7-2 to TRBJ1-3; possible D gene TRBD1, 5 bases. The V end was cut by 2 bases, the J end by 4 bases, with 15 bases between. There are 16 residues in the CDR3. The germline V gene has CDR1 SGHTA and CDR2 FQGNSA. Here the CDR3 reads CASSLSGSGTGNTIYF. CDR3 nucleotides: TGTGCCAGCAGCTTATCAGGGTCTGGGACCGGAAACACCATATATTTT.

The chain links TRBV6-5 to TRBJ2-3; D call uncertain. This CDR3 comprises 11 residues. The germline V gene encodes CDR1 MNHEY and CDR2 SVGAGI. Trimming cost V 5 bases and J 5 bases, with 5 bases left between them. CDR3 in amino acids: CASSAKDTQYF. The CDR3, as DNA: TGTGCCAGCAGTGCCAAAGATACGCAGTATTTT.

This chain links TRBV6-5 with TRBJ1-2; TRBD1 is a possible D gene (5 bases). The V end was cut by 7 bases, the J end by 4 bases, with 16 bases between. CDR3 length equals 14 residues. Germline CDR1 MNHEY, CDR2 SVGAGI. CDR3 DNA: TGTGCCAGCAAACCGGCCAGGGTGGGCTATGGCTACACCTTC. It translates to CASKPARVGYGYTF.

This chain links TRBV9 with TRBJ2-1; TRBD2 agrees at 12 bases. Germline CDR1 SGDLS, CDR2 YYNGEE. With V trimmed by 0 bases and J by 9 bases, 10 bases remained unmatched. This CDR3 region has 17 residues. The CDR3 coding sequence is TGTGCCAGCAGCGTAGCTAGCCTAGCGGGGGGGGCGGGTGAGCAGTTCTTC. It specifies CASSVASLAGGAGEQFF.

The CDR3 loop is CASSSGEETQYF. DNA for the CDR3: TGTGCCAGCAGTAGCGGGGAAGAGACCCAGTACTTC. This chain links TRBV6-6 with TRBJ2-5, with TRBD2 matching over 7 bases. The V and J ends lost 5 bases and 3 bases, in that order; junction bases with no gene match: 0. The CDR3 extends over 12 amino acids. Germline assignment: CDR1 MNHNY and CDR2 SVGAGI (reference sequence).

The J gene is TRBJ1-2, the V gene TRBV19; TRBD1 is a possible D gene (6 bases). Per germline, CDR1 LNHDA and CDR2 SQIVND (reference sequence). V was shortened by 5 bases and J by 2 bases, with 9 bases between the two germline ends. The CDR3 is 13 amino acids. The CDR3 spells CASSPTGNYGYTF. The CDR3 bases are TGTGCCAGTAGTCCAACAGGGAACTATGGCTACACCTTC.

The chain uses TRBV2 and TRBJ1-2; TRBD1 matches at 8 bases. Germline V gives CDR1 SNHLY, CDR2 FYNNEI. The CDR3 totals 14 residues. Trimming cost V 3 bases and J 5 bases; bases outside gene matches: 5. The CDR3 sequence is CASSDMDRDYGYTF. In DNA form, the CDR3 reads TGTGCCAGCAGTGATATGGACAGGGATTATGGCTACACCTTC.

CDR3 coding DNA: TGTGCCAGCTCACCACCGGGACAGGGATTCTCTGGGGCCAACGTCCTGACTTTC. Translating gives CASSPPGQGFSGANVLTF. The gene calls are TRBV18 and TRBJ2-6, with TRBD1 matching 9 bases. The CDR3 consists of 18 residues. Germline trimming cut 0 bases from V and 0 bases from J; bases unmatched to any gene: 3. Germline-derived CDR1 and CDR2 are KGHSH and LQKENI.

The chain recombines TRBV7-9 with TRBJ2-1, with D possibly TRBD2 on 5 matching bases. The CDR3 contains 13 residues. Germline CDR1 SEHNR, CDR2 FQNEAQ (reference sequence). Trimming took off 4 bases at V and 10 bases at J, with 14 bases between the two ends. The CDR3 sequence is CASSWTQAAEQFF. CDR3 DNA: TGTGCCAGCAGCTGGACCCAAGCGGCCGAGCAGTTCTTC.

CDR3 residues: CASRQNEVLNGYTF. The CDR3 bases are TGTGCCAGTAGACAAAACGAAGTCCTTAATGGCTACACCTTC. This chain links TRBV19 with TRBJ1-2; D unclear. V lost 6 bases to trimming and J lost 6 bases, with 17 bases between them. The CDR3 covers 14 residues. Germline CDR1 reads LNHDA; CDR2 reads SQIVND (reference sequence).

The chain has TRBV11-3 and TRBJ2-7; D ambiguous. Germline V lookup: CDR1 SGHNT, CDR2 YENEEA. V lost 2 bases and J lost 1, with 6 bases in between. The CDR3 has 13 amino acids. CDR3 sequence: CASSLIRSYEQYF. Here the CDR3 DNA reads TGTGCCAGCAGCTTAATAAGGTCCTACGAGCAGTACTTC.

This sequence joins TRBV6-1 and TRBJ2-5, with 8 bases lining up with TRBD2. The CDR3 is 15 residues long. Germline CDR1 and CDR2: MNHNS and SASEGT. V trimming: 4 bases; J trimming: 4 bases; junction bases outside the gene matches: 8. In nucleotides, the CDR3 is TGTGCCAGCAGTGCCACAGGACTAGCCAGAGAGACCCAGTACTTC. Amino acid sequence: CASSATGLARETQYF.

This sequence joins TRBV4-1 and TRBJ1-3; D is unresolved. The CDR3 runs to 19 residues. Germline-derived CDR1 and CDR2 are MGHRA and YSYEKL. V lost 2 bases to trimming and J lost 0 bases, with 20 bases between them. In DNA form, the CDR3 reads TGCGCCAGCAGCCAATTAGTTGGGAGCAGGACCCTCTCTGGAAACACCATATATTTT. It is translated as CASSQLVGSRTLSGNTIYF.